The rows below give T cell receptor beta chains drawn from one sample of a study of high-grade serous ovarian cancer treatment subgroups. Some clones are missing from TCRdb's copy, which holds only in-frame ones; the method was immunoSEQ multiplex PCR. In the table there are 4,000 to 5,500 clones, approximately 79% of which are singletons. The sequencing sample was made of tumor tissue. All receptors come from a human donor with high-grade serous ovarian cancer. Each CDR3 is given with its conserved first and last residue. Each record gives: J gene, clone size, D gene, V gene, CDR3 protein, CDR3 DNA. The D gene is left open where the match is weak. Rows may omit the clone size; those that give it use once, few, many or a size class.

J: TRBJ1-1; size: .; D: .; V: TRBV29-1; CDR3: CSVVRGSNTEAFF; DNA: TGCAGCGTTGTACGGGGCTCGAACACTGAAGCTTTCTTT
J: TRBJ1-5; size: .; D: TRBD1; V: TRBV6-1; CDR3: CASSTGQGFQPQHF; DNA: TGTGCCAGCAGCACAGGACAGGGGTTTCAGCCCCAGCATTTT
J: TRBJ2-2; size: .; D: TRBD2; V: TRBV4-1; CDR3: CASSLLGGGTGELFF; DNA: TGCGCCAGCAGCCTTCTGGGGGGGGGCACCGGGGAGCTGTTTTTT
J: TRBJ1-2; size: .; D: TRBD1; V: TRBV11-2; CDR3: CASSLEGVGTALYGYTF; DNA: TGTGCCAGCAGCTTAGAGGGGGTTGGGACAGCCCTCTATGGCTACACCTTC
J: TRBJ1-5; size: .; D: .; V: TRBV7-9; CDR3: CASSLGADFNQPQHF; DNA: TGTGCCAGCAGCCTCGGGGCAGATTTTAATCAGCCCCAGCATTTT
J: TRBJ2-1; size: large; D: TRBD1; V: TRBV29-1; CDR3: CSVTLFQGVHNEQFF; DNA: TGCAGCGTTACTCTCTTTCAGGGGGTCCACAATGAGCAGTTCTTC
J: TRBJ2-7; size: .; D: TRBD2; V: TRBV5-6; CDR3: CASSDGLAGSDEQYF; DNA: TGTGCCAGCAGCGATGGACTAGCGGGAAGCGACGAGCAGTACTTC
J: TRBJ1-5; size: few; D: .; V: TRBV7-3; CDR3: CASSVTGNQPQHF; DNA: TGTGCCAGCAGCGTGACCGGGAATCAGCCCCAGCATTTT
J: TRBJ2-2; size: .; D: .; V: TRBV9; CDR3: CASSRGGELFF; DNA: TGTGCCAGCTCCCGGGGCGGGGAGCTGTTTTTT
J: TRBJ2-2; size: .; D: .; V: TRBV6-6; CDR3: CASKPDLGPGELFF; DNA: TGTGCCAGCAAACCGGACCTAGGACCCGGGGAGCTGTTTTTT
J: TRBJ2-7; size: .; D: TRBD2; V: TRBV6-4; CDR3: CASSSGGSVYEQYF; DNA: TGTGCCAGCAGTTCGGGCGGGAGCGTCTACGAGCAGTACTTC
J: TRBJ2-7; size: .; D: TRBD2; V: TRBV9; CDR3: CASSARLSGRLDEQYF; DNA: TGTGCCAGCAGCGCCCGCCTTAGCGGGAGGTTGGACGAGCAGTACTTC
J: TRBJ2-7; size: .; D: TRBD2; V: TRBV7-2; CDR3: CASSLFREVEQYF; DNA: TGTGCCAGCAGCTTATTCCGGGAGGTCGAGCAGTACTTC
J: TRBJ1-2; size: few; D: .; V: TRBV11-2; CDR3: CASSTDRNNYGYTF; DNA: TGTGCCAGCAGCACGGACCGAAATAACTATGGCTACACCTTC
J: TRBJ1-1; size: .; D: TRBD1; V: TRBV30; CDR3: CAWKTGARTEAFF; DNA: TGTGCCTGGAAAACAGGGGCCAGGACTGAAGCTTTCTTT
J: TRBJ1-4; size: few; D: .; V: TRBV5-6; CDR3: CASSLTNEKLFF; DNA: TGTGCCAGCAGCTTAACTAATGAAAAACTGTTTTTT
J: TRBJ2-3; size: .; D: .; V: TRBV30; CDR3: CAWSVGTSTDTQYF; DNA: TGTGCCTGGAGTGTAGGGACTAGCACAGATACGCAGTATTTT
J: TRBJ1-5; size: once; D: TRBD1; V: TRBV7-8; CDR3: CASSLRDRGGYSNQPQHF; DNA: TGTGCCAGCAGCTTAAGGGACAGGGGCGGTTATAGCAATCAGCCCCAGCATTTT
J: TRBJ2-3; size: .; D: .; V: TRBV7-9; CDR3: CASSLGASRTDTQYF; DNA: TGTGCCAGCAGCTTAGGGGCGAGTCGGACAGATACGCAGTATTTT
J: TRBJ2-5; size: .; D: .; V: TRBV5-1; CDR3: CASSLALAGEQETQYF; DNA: TGCGCCAGCAGCTTGGCCCTGGCAGGTGAACAAGAGACCCAGTACTTC
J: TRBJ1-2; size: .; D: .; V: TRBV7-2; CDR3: CASSLGGSNYGYTF; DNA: TGTGCCAGCAGCTTAGGGGGTTCTAACTATGGCTACACCTTC
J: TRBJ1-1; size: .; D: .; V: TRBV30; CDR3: CAWSLGFGGTEAFF; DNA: TGTGCCTGGAGCCTAGGCTTTGGGGGCACTGAAGCTTTCTTT
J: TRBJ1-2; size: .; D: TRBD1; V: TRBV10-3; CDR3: CAISERDREGGYTF; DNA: TGTGCCATCAGTGAACGGGACAGGGAAGGAGGCTACACCTTC
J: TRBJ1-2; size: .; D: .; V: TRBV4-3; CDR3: CASSQEALAFNYGYTF; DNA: TGCGCCAGCAGCCAAGAAGCCCTGGCCTTCAACTATGGCTACACCTTC
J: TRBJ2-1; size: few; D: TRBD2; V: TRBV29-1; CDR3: CSVNGGGIHGYEQFF; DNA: TGCAGCGTTAATGGGGGGGGTATTCACGGGTATGAGCAGTTCTTC
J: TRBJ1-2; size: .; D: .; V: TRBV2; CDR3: CASSNGPTGYGYTF; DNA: TGTGCCAGCAGTAATGGTCCTACGGGGTATGGCTACACCTTC
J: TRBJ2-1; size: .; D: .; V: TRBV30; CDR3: CAWSGTRGSKFF; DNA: TGTGCCTGGAGTGGAACAAGGGGCAGTAAGTTCTTC
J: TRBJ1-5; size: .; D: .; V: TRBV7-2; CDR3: CASSAQGYSNQPQHF; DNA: TGTGCCAGCAGCGCACAGGGATATAGCAATCAGCCCCAGCATTTT
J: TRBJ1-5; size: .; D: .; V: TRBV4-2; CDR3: CASSQERGAQHF; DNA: TGTGCCAGCAGCCAAGAAAGGGGGGCCCAGCATTTT
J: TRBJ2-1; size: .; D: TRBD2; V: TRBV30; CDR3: CAWTSGSSYNEQFF; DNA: TGTGCCTGGACTAGCGGGAGCTCCTACAATGAGCAGTTCTTC
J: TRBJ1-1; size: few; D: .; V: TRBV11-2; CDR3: CASSFGTSIQEAFF; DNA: TGTGCCAGCAGCTTTGGTACCAGCATCCAAGAAGCTTTCTTT
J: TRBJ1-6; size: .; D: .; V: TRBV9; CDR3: CASSVFVWDSPLHF; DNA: TGTGCCAGCAGCGTATTTGTTTGGGATTCACCCCTCCACTTT
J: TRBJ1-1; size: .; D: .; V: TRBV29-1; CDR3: CSVEWLGTTKAFF; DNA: TGCAGCGTTGAGTGGTTGGGGACCACCAAAGCTTTCTTT
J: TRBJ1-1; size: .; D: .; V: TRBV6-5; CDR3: CASSYSNRNTEAFF; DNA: TGTGCCAGCAGTTACTCGAACAGGAACACTGAAGCTTTCTTT
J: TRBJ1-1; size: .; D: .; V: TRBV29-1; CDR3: CSASNTEAFF; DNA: TGCAGCGCATCCAACACTGAAGCTTTCTTT
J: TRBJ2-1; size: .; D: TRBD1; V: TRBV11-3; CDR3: CASSWGWSRGQSDEQFF; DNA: TGTGCCAGCAGCTGGGGATGGAGCAGGGGGCAGAGCGATGAGCAGTTCTTC
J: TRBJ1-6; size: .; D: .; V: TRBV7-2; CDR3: CASSPDSGGTPLHF; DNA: TGTGCCAGCAGCCCAGATTCGGGGGGCACACCCCTCCACTTT
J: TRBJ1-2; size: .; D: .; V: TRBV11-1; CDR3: CASSPSFDGYTF; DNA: TGTGCCAGCAGCCCTTCTTTCGATGGCTACACCTTC
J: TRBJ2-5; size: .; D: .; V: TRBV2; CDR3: CASATSNGETQYF; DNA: TGTGCGAGTGCTACCTCGAACGGGGAGACCCAGTACTTC
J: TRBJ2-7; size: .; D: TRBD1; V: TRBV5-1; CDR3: CASTMGTGIYEQYF; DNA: TGCGCCAGCACGATGGGGACAGGGATCTACGAGCAGTACTTC
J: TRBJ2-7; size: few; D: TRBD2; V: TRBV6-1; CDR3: CASSEGGSGSDEQYF; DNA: TGTGCCAGCAGTGAAGGTGGTAGCGGGAGCGACGAGCAGTACTTC
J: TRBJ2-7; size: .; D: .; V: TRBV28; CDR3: CASSLNVQPYEQYF; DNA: TGTGCCAGCAGTTTAAACGTACAGCCCTACGAGCAGTACTTC
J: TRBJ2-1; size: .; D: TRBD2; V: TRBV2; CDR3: CASPASGRLNEQFF; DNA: TGTGCCAGCCCCGCTAGCGGGAGGCTCAATGAGCAGTTCTTC
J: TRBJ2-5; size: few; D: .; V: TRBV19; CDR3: CASSILGQGLQETQYF; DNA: TGTGCCAGTAGTATCCTGGGACAAGGACTTCAAGAGACCCAGTACTTC
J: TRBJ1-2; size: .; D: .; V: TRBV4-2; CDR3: CASSQEGGHGYTF; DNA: TGTGCCAGCAGCCAAGAGGGGGGCCATGGCTACACCTTC
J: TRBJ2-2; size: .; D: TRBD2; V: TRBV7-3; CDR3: CASSPHTSGRARAGELFF; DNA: TGTGCCAGCAGCCCCCATACTAGCGGGAGGGCCCGGGCCGGGGAGCTGTTTTTT
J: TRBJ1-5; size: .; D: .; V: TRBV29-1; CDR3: CSVASAPREPQHF; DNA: TGCAGCGTTGCCTCGGCCCCGCGGGAGCCCCAGCATTTT
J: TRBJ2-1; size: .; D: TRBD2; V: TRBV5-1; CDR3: CASRPLAGGYNEQFF; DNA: TGCGCCAGCAGACCCTTAGCGGGGGGTTACAATGAGCAGTTCTTC
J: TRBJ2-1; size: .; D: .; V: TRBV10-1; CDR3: CASSESPVAYNEQFF; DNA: TGCGCCAGCAGTGAGTCACCTGTTGCCTACAATGAGCAGTTCTTC
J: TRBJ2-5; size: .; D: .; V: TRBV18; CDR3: CASSQSDETQYF; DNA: TGTGCCAGCTCACAATCCGATGAGACCCAGTACTTC
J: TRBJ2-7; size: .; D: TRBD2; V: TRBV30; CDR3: CAWRNTEGSGALRSYEQYF; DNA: TGTGCCTGGAGGAATACTGAGGGTAGCGGGGCCCTTCGCTCCTACGAGCAGTACTTC
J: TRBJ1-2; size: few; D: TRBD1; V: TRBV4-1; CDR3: CASSHSGTANYGYTF; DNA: TGCGCCAGCAGCCATTCCGGGACAGCTAACTATGGCTACACCTTC
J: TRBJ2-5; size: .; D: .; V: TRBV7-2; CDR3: CASSLNSGKTQYF; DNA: TGTGCCAGCAGCTTAAATTCGGGAAAGACCCAGTACTTC